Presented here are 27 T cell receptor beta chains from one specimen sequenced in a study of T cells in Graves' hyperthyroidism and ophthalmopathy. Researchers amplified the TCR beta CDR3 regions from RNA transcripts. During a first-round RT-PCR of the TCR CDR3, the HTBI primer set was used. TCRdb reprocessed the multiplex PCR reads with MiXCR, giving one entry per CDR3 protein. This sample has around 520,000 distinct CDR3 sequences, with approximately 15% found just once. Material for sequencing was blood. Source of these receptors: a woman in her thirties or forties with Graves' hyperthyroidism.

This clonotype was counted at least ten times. The CDR3 is CASSPEVYSNTEAFF. The CDR3 DNA is TGTGCCAGCTCCCCAGAGGTGTACTCGAACACTGAAGCTTTCTTT. The rearrangement links TRBV18 to TRBJ1-1; D is unclear. V was clipped by 6 bases and J by 1 base, with 15 bases between them. Germline V CDR1 and CDR2: KGHSH, LQKENI. The CDR3 loop spans 15 amino acids.

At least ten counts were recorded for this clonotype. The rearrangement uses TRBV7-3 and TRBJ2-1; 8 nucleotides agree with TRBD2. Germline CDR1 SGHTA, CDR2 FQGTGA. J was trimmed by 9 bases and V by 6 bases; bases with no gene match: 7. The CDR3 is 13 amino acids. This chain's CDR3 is CASSWSGSGEQFF. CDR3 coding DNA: TGTGCCAGCAGTTGGAGCGGGAGCGGTGAGCAGTTCTTC. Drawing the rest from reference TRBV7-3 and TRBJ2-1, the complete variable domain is GAGVSQTPSNKVTEKGKYVELRCDPISGHTALYWYRQSLGQGPEFLIYFQGTGAADDSGLPNDRFFAVRPEGSVSTLKIQRTERGDSAVYLCASSWSGSGEQFFGPGTRLTVL.

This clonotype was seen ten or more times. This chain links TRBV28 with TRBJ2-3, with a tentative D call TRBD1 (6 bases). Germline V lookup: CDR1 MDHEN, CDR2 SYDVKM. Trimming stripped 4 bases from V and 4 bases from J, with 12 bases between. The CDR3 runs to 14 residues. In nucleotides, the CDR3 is TGTGCCAGCAGTTATACAGGGTTCGCAGATACGCAGTATTTT. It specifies CASSYTGFADTQYF.

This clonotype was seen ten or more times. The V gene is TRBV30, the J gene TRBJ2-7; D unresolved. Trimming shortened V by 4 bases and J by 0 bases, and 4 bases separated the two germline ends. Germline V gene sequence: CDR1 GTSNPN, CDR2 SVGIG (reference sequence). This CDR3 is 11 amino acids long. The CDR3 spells CAWTASYEQYF. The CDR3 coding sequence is TGTGCCTGGACGGCCTCCTACGAGCAGTACTTC.

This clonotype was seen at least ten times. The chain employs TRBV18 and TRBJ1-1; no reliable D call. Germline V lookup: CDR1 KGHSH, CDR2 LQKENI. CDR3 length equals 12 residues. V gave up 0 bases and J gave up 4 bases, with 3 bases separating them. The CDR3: CASSPPVTEAFF. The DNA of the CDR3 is TGTGCCAGCTCACCACCTGTCACTGAAGCTTTCTTT.

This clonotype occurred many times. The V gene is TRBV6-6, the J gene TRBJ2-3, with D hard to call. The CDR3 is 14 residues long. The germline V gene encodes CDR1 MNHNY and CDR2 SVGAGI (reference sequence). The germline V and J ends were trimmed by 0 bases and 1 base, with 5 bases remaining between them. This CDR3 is CASSYSTGTDTQYF. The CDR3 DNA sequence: TGTGCCAGCAGTTACTCAACCGGCACAGATACGCAGTATTTT.

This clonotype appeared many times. The CDR3 DNA follows: TGTGCCAGCTCACGGACGGAAGAGTCCTACGAGCAGTACTTC. Protein sequence: CASSRTEESYEQYF. The chain carries TRBV18 and TRBJ2-7; D is ambiguous. CDR3 length: 14 residues. The germline V gene encodes CDR1 KGHSH and CDR2 LQKENI. Trimming removed 4 bases from V and 1 base from J, with 11 bases in between.

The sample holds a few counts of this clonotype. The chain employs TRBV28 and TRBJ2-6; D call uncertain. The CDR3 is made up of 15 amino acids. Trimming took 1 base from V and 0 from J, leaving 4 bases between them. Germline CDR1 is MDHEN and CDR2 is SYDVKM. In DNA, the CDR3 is TGTGCCAGCAGTTTATACAGCTCTGGGGCCAACGTCCTGACTTTC. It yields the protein CASSLYSSGANVLTF.

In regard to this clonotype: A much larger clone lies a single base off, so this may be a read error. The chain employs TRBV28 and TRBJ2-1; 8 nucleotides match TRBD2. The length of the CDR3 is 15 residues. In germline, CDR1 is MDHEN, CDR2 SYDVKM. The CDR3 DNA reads TGTGCCAGCAGATTAAGCGGGAGTTCCTACAATGAGCAGTCCTTC. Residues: CASRLSGSSYNEQSF.

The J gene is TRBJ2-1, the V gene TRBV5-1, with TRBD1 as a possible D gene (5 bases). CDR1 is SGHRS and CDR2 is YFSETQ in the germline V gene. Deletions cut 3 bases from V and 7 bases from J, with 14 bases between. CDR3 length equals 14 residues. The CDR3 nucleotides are TGCGCCAGCAGCTCGCTCCAGGGAAATAATGAGCAGTTCTTC. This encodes CASSSLQGNNEQFF.

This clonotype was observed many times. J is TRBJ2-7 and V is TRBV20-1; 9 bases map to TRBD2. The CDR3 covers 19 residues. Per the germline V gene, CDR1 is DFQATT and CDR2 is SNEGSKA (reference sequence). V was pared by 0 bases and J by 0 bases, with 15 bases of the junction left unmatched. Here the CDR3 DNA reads TGCAGTGCTAGAGATAGGGCCCCCGTGGCGGGAGGGTCCTCCTACGAGCAGTACTTC. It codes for CSARDRAPVAGGSSYEQYF.

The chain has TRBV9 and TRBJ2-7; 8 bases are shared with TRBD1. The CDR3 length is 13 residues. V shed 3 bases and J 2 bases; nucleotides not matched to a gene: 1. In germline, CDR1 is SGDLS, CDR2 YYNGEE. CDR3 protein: CASSAGQAYEQYF. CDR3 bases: TGTGCCAGCAGCGCGGGACAGGCCTACGAGCAGTACTTC. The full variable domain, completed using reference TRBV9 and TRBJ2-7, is DSGVTQTPKHLITATGQRVTLRCSPRSGDLSVYWYQQSLDQGLQFLIQYYNGEERAKGNILERFSAQQFPDLHSELNLSSLELGDSALYFCASSAGQAYEQYFGPGTRLTVT.

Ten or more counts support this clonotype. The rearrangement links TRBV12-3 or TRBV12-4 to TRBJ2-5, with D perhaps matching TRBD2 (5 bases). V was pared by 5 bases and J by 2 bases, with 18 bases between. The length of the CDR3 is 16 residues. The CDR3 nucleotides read TGTGCCAGCAGTACCACCGGAACACGGGGACAAGAGACCCAGTACTTC. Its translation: CASSTTGTRGQETQYF.

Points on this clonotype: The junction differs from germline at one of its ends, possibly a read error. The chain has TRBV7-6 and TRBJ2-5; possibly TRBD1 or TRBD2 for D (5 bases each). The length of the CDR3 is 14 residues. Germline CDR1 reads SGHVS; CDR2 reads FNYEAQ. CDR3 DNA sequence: TGTGCCAGCAGCTTAATGAGCGGACAAGAGACCCAGCACTTC. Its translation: CASSLMSGQETQHF. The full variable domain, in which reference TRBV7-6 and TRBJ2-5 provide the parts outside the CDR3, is GAGVSQSPRYKVTKRGQDVALRCDPISGHVSLYWYRQALGQGPEFLTYFNYEAQQDKSGLPNDRFSAERPEGSISTLTIQRTEQRDSAMYRCASSLMSGQETQHFGPGTRLLVL.

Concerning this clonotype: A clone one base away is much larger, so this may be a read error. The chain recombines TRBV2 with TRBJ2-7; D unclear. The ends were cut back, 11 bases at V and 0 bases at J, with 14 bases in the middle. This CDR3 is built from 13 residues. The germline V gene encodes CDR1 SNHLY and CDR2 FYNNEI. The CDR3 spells CAGSPDLSYEQYF. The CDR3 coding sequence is TGTGCCGGCTCCCCGGACCTCTCCTACGAGCAGTACTTC. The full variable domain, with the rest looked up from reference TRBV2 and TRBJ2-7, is EPEVTQTPSHQVTQMGQEVILRCVPISNHLYFYWYRQILGQKVEFLVSFYNNEISEKSEIFDDQFSVERPDGSNFTLKIRSTKLEDSAMYFCAGSPDLSYEQYFGPGTRLTVT.

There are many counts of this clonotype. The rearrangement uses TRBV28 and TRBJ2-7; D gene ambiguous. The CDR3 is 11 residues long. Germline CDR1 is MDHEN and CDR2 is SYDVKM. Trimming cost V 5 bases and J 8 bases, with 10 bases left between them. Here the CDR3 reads CASSAYFQQYF. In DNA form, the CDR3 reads TGTGCCAGCAGTGCCTACTTCCAGCAGTACTTC.

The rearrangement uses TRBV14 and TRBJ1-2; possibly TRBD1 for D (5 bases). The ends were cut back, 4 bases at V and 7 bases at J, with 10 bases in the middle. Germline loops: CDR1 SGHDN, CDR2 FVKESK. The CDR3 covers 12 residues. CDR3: CASSRGTSGYTF. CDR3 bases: TGTGCCAGCAGCCGTGGGACGAGTGGCTACACCTTC.

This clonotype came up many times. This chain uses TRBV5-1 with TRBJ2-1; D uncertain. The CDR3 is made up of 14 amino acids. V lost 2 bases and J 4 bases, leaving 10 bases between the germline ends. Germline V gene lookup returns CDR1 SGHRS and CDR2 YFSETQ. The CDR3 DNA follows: TGCGCCAGCAGCTTACCAGCGACGTACAATGAGCAGTTCTTC. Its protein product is CASSLPATYNEQFF.

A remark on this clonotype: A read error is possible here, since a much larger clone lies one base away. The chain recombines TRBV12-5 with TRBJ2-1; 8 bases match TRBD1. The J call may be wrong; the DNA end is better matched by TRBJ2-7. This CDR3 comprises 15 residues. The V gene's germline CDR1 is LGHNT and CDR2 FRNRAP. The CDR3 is CASSEGTGSYNEQYF. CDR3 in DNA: TGTGCTAGCTCTGAAGGGACAGGCTCCTACAATGAGCAGTACTTC.

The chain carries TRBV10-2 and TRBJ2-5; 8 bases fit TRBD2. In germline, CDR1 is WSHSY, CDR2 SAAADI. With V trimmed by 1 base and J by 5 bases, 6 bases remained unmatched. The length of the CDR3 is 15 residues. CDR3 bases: TGCGCCAGCAGTGAGTATGGACTAGCTCCGGAGACCCAGTACTTC. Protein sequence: CASSEYGLAPETQYF.

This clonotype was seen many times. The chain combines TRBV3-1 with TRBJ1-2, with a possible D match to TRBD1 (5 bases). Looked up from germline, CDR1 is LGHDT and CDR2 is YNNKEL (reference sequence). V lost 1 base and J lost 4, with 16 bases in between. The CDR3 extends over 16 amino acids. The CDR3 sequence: CASSQVSTGQSYGYTF. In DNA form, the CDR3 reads TGTGCCAGCAGCCAAGTTTCGACGGGGCAGAGCTATGGCTACACCTTC.

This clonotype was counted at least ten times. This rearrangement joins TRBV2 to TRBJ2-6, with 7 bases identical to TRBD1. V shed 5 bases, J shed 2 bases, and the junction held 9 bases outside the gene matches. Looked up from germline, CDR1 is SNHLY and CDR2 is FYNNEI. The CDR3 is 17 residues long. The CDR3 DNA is TGTGCCAGCAGTAAGGAGACAGGGATCCCTGGGGCCAACGTCCTGACTTTC. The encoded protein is CASSKETGIPGANVLTF.

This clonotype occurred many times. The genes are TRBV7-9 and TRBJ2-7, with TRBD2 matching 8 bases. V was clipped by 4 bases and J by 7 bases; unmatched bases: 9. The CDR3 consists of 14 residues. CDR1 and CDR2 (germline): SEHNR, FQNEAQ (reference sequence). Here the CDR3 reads CASSSREGKREQYF. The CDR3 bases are TGTGCCAGCAGCTCCCGGGAGGGGAAGAGGGAGCAGTACTTC.

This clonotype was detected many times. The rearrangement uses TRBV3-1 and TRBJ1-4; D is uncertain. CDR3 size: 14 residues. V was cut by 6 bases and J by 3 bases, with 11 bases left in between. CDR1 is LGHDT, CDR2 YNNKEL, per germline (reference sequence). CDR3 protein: CASSVGFANEKLFF. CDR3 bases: TGTGCCAGCAGTGTCGGATTTGCTAATGAAAAACTGTTTTTT.

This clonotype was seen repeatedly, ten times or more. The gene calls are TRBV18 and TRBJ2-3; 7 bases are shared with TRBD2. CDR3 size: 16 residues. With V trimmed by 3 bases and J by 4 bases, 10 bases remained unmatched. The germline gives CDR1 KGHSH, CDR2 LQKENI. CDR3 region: CASSPRGIPGADTQYF. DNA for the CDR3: TGTGCCAGCTCACCGCGGGGGATTCCAGGTGCAGATACGCAGTATTTT.

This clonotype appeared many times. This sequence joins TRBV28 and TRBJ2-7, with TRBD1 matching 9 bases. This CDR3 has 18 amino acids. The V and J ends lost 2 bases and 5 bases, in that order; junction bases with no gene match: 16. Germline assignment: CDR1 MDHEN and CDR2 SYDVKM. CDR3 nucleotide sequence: TGTGCCAGCAGTTTAAGGGTTGTCTTCAGGGACAGGGTCCACGAGCAGTACTTC. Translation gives CASSLRVVFRDRVHEQYF.

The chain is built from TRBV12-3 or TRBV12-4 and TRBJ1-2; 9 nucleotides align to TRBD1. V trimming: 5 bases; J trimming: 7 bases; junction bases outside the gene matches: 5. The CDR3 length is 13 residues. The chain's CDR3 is CASSTGTGSGYTF. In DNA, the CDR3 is TGTGCCAGCAGTACCGGGACAGGGTCTGGCTACACCTTC.